This T cell receptor (beta chain) originates from a study of PD-L1 blockade in urothelial cancer. Study-level background: The patients' atezolizumab therapy, 1,200 mg intravenously every 3 weeks, started in 2014. The study recovered a median of roughly 140,000 T cells per blood sample.

Synthetic TCR analog templates were spiked into each PCR. Sequencing used immunoSEQ multiplex PCR; TCRdb keeps in-frame clones, though not all of them. The sample records about 84,000 clones, 82% being singletons. Germline values: CDR1 SGHRS, CDR2 YFSETQ. Trimming stripped 0 bases from V and 9 bases from J, with 18 bases between. This CDR3 has 15 amino acids. This TCR was sampled from a man in his sixties or seventies with urothelial cancer. The V gene is TRBV5-1, the J gene TRBJ1-2; D is perhaps TRBD1 (5 bases). The sequences come from PBMCs, collected around atezolizumab (anti-PD-L1) treatment. The CDR3 DNA is TGCGCCAGCAGCTTGGAATCGTCCAGGGAAGGTCGCTACACCTTC. Its translation is CASSLESSREGRYTF. Looking up the rest from reference TRBV5-1 and TRBJ1-2 gives the full variable domain: KAGVTQTPRYLIKTRGQQVTLSCSPISGHRSVSWYQQTPGQGLQFLFEYFSETQRNKGNFPGRFSGRQFSNSRSEMNVSTLELGDSALYLCASSLESSREGRYTFGSGTRLTVV.